Listed below are T cell receptor beta chains from one sample, sequenced in a study of T-cell reconstitution after alpha-beta-depleted transplantation in children. MiXCR, run by TCRdb on the PCR reads, gives a single entry per CDR3 protein. The sample has some 600,000 distinct CDR3 sequences, approximately 17% seen once. The sample here was PBMCs from the stem cell graft donor, taken from the stem cell graft. These receptor sequences come from a human donor who donated a stem cell graft to a child with acute myeloid leukemia. The CDR3 runs from the conserved cysteine through the conserved F or W. The order of the fields is J gene, D gene, clone size, V gene, CDR3 protein. A D gene is named only where the DNA matches it firmly. Clone size appears in some rows only: once, few, many, or a class for an expanded clone.

TRBJ2-5,TRBD2,-,TRBV15,CATSRPRTSEQETQYF
TRBJ2-5,-,-,TRBV4-3,CASSQGVGRDETQYF
TRBJ1-2,TRBD1,many,TRBV20-1,CSARVRTGGNYGYTF
TRBJ2-3,-,many,TRBV20-1,CSAAPFSDTQYF
TRBJ1-6,-,-,TRBV7-6,CASSLRQKDSPLHF
TRBJ1-1,-,many,TRBV20-1,CSAMTRMGNTEAFF
TRBJ2-7,-,many,TRBV20-1,CSAREGREGGHYEQYF
TRBJ2-3,TRBD1,-,TRBV5-4,CASSSPGQGTLSPSTDTQYF
TRBJ2-3,TRBD1,-,TRBV4-1,CASSQDPGQGLGNTQYF
TRBJ1-6,-,few,TRBV7-2,CASSQFGQIYNSPLHF
TRBJ2-2,-,few,TRBV7-9,CASRRDLLLTSVGELFF
TRBJ2-2,-,-,TRBV4-3,CASSQERGAGTGELFF
TRBJ1-2,-,-,TRBV28,CASSYGVGRRGYTF
TRBJ2-3,TRBD2,few,TRBV20-1,CSARPITSGGRDTQYF
TRBJ1-1,-,many,TRBV20-1,CSARTQGLNTEAFF
TRBJ1-3,-,many,TRBV7-2,CASSSSSNTIYF
TRBJ1-1,-,many,TRBV20-1,CSARPVSQGKAEAFF
TRBJ1-1,-,-,TRBV12-3/TRBV12-4,CASLLGLKLSTEAFF
TRBJ1-1,TRBD1,many,TRBV29-1,CSVLTGAGEAFF
TRBJ1-5,-,-,TRBV20-1,CSATSRSNQPQHF
TRBJ2-1,-,-,TRBV18,CASSPRAGGEQFF
TRBJ1-4,-,few,TRBV7-6,CASSPNGAGGEKLFF
TRBJ2-2,-,-,TRBV7-3,CASSPFGGLFFSGELFF
TRBJ1-2,-,few,TRBV12-3/TRBV12-4,CASSLPGHPYGYTF
TRBJ2-2,-,once,TRBV4-2,CASSQGRGNMDTGELFF
TRBJ2-7,-,many,TRBV10-3,CAISESAGSEQYF
TRBJ2-7,TRBD1,many,TRBV7-9,CASTPTGTDSYEQYF
TRBJ2-1,-,many,TRBV6-2/TRBV6-3,CASSSPGKTYNEQFF